This T cell receptor beta chain was observed in a study of molecular identifiers for immune sequencing clone quantification. Using its own MiXCR run on the PCR reads, TCRdb lists one record per CDR3 protein. The sample carries 45,000 to 55,000 distinct CDR3 sequences, just over 35% recorded once. This CDR3 is 13 amino acids long. V lost 11 bases, J lost 6 bases, and 19 bases lay in between. CDR1 MDHEN and CDR2 SYDVKM come from the germline V gene. The chain carries TRBV28 and TRBJ1-1; D gene ambiguous. Sample: naive CD8+ T cells from blood, with Jurkat cell RNA spiked in. Subset given: FACS-sorted CD8+CD4-CCR7+CD45RA+ naive T cells. The origin of this receptor is a human donor in good health. Some libraries in this study had Jurkat cell RNA spiked in. The CDR3 sequence: CAAIGHRQPEAFF. The DNA for the CDR3 is TGTGCCGCCATCGGGCACCGCCAGCCTGAAGCTTTCTTT.